Following are 20 T cell receptor beta chains from one sample sequenced in a study of T cells after yellow fever vaccination. TCRdb re-analysed the 5' RACE reads in MiXCR, keeping a single row per CDR3 protein. The sample has a few hundred thousand distinct CDR3 sequences, roughly 19% seen once. Sequenced here: PBMCs, sampled 15 days after the yellow fever booster vaccination. The receptors were gathered from a man aged 25-45 years who received the YFV17D yellow fever vaccine.

V is TRBV7-2 and J is TRBJ2-3, with D tentatively TRBD2 (6 bases). V was cut by 5 bases and J by 4 bases, with 16 bases left in between. Per germline, CDR1 SGHTA and CDR2 FQGNSA. This CDR3 is 15 amino acids long. The CDR3 here is CASSPGRRVADTQYF. The CDR3, as DNA: TGTGCCAGCAGCCCCGGGAGACGGGTTGCAGATACGCAGTATTTT.

This chain connects TRBV14 to TRBJ1-1; D is unclear. The CDR3 spans 13 residues. From germline, CDR1 is SGHDN and CDR2 FVKESK. Trimming pared 2 bases from V and 5 bases from J, leaving 9 bases between. This CDR3 is CASSQSPGTEAFF. CDR3 sequence (DNA): TGTGCCAGCAGCCAATCCCCCGGGACTGAAGCTTTCTTT.

This clonotype was observed many times. The rearrangement links TRBV10-3 to TRBJ2-7; tentatively, D is TRBD1 or TRBD2 (5 bases each). V lost 8 bases and J 0 bases, leaving 14 bases between the germline ends. Germline V gives CDR1 ENHRY, CDR2 SYGVKD. This CDR3 has 14 amino acids. The CDR3 DNA reads as TGTGCCATCTCCTGGGACCCCTTCTCCTACGAGCAGTACTTC. Amino acid sequence: CAISWDPFSYEQYF.

This clonotype was observed at least ten times. The chain couples TRBV7-2 to TRBJ2-3; possibly TRBD1 for D (6 bases). Germline V gene data show CDR1 as SGHTA and CDR2 as FQGNSA. The CDR3 has 14 residues. V was clipped by 2 bases and J by 6 bases, with 12 bases between them. The CDR3 sequence: CASSLLGQGDTQYF. The CDR3 DNA is TGTGCCAGCAGCTTACTGGGGCAGGGGGATACGCAGTATTTT.

This chain links TRBV7-2 with TRBJ2-7; 8 bases fit TRBD1. Trimming took 2 bases from V and 1 from J; bases not matched to a gene: 7. The CDR3 has 16 residues. The V gene's germline CDR1 is SGHTA and CDR2 FQGNSA. This CDR3 reads CASSLSVTGGSYEQYF. The CDR3 DNA reads TGTGCCAGCAGCTTATCGGTAACAGGGGGTTCCTACGAGCAGTACTTC.

This clonotype came up a few times. This rearrangement joins TRBV5-5 to TRBJ2-1; D is undetermined. Per the germline V gene, CDR1 is SGHKS and CDR2 is YYEKEE (reference sequence). Trimming took 2 bases from V and 2 from J, leaving 5 bases between them. This CDR3 comprises 13 residues. CDR3 in DNA: TGTGCCAGCAGCTTTGAACCCTACAATGAGCAGTTCTTC. The encoded protein is CASSFEPYNEQFF.

In this sample, this clonotype turned up a few times. CDR3 sequence: CSARGWSGPYNEQFF. The CDR3 DNA reads as TGCAGTGCTAGGGGGTGGAGCGGACCCTACAATGAGCAGTTCTTC. The chain employs TRBV20-1 and TRBJ2-1, with D maybe TRBD2 (5 bases). Trimming removed 3 bases from V and 2 bases from J, with 14 bases in between. The CDR3 has 15 residues. CDR1 is DFQATT and CDR2 is SNEGSKA in the germline V gene (reference sequence).

There are a few counts of this clonotype. The chain links TRBV2 to TRBJ2-2; TRBD1 matches 8 bases. With V trimmed by 6 bases and J by 0 bases, 3 bases remained unmatched. Germline CDR1 reads SNHLY; CDR2 reads FYNNEI. CDR3 length: 15 residues. The CDR3 nucleotides are TGTGCCAGCAGGGTACAGGGGGCGAACACCGGGGAGCTGTTTTTT. It codes for CASRVQGANTGELFF.

This chain links TRBV5-1 with TRBJ2-5; 8 nucleotides align to TRBD1. The germline CDR1 and CDR2 sequences are SGHRS and YFSETQ. The trim removed 3 bases at V and 2 bases at J, leaving 3 bases unmatched. The CDR3 is 14 amino acids. CDR3 region: CASSYGQGQETQYF. The DNA of the CDR3 is TGCGCCAGCAGCTATGGACAGGGACAAGAGACCCAGTACTTC.

This chain's CDR3 is CASALRISTDTQYF. CDR3 bases: TGCGCCAGTGCCCTGCGGATTAGCACAGATACGCAGTATTTT. The V and J genes are TRBV5-1 and TRBJ2-3; D remains ambiguous. V dropped 8 bases and J dropped 0 bases, with 13 bases sitting between them. This CDR3 has 14 amino acids. Germline V gene sequence: CDR1 SGHRS, CDR2 YFSETQ.

This clonotype showed up just a few times. The chain has TRBV5-1 and TRBJ2-3, with D tentatively TRBD2 (5 bases). This CDR3 has 13 residues. Germline values: CDR1 SGHRS, CDR2 YFSETQ. Trimming stripped 6 bases from V and 2 bases from J, with 10 bases between. CDR3 DNA: TGCGCCAGCACGGAGCGGAACACAGATACGCAGTATTTT. Encoded protein: CASTERNTDTQYF.

The chain links TRBV28 to TRBJ2-5; D possibly corresponds to TRBD2 (5 bases). Trimming shortened V by 7 bases and J by 4 bases, and 19 bases separated the two germline ends. The CDR3 is 15 amino acids. Germline V gene lookup returns CDR1 MDHEN and CDR2 SYDVKM. CDR3 in amino acids: CASTNSGVPRETQYF. The CDR3 coding sequence is TGTGCCAGCACTAATTCCGGGGTGCCTAGAGAGACCCAGTACTTC.

This clonotype came up a few times. V usage is TRBV5-4 and J usage is TRBJ2-2; D not resolved. Deletions cut 0 bases from V and 1 base from J, with 7 bases between. Germline V gene sequence: CDR1 SGHNT, CDR2 YYREEE (reference sequence). The length of the CDR3 is 15 residues. Here the CDR3 reads CASSLASKNTGELFF. The CDR3 coding sequence is TGTGCCAGCAGCTTGGCGTCGAAGAACACCGGGGAGCTGTTTTTT.

The rearrangement joins TRBV10-3 to TRBJ2-7, with D possibly TRBD2 on 5 matching bases. Trimming shortened V by 6 bases and J by 3 bases, and 12 bases separated the two germline ends. The CDR3 length is 13 residues. Looked up from germline, CDR1 is ENHRY and CDR2 is SYGVKD. CDR3 sequence (DNA): TGTGCCATCAGCCCTACCGGGGACTACGAGCAGTACTTC. Its translation: CAISPTGDYEQYF.

The sample holds a few counts of this clonotype. The J gene is TRBJ2-1, the V gene TRBV7-2; the D gene is possibly TRBD2 (6 bases). V lost 4 bases and J lost 5, with 9 bases in between. The CDR3 is made up of 13 amino acids. Looked up from germline, CDR1 is SGHTA and CDR2 is FQGNSA. CDR3 loop: CASSSPSDNEQFF. The CDR3 nucleotides read TGTGCCAGCAGCTCTCCTAGCGACAATGAGCAGTTCTTC.

The chain carries TRBV7-9 and TRBJ2-1; 10 nucleotides agree with TRBD2. Germline assignment: CDR1 SEHNR and CDR2 FQNEAQ (reference sequence). The CDR3 has 15 amino acids. Unmatched junction bases numbered 8, after V lost 5 bases and J lost 7 bases. The CDR3 loop reads CASSPDTSGMNEQFF. For the CDR3, the DNA is TGTGCCAGCAGCCCCGATACTAGCGGGATGAATGAGCAGTTCTTC.

This clonotype was seen a handful of times. The gene calls are TRBV10-3 and TRBJ2-6; perhaps TRBD2 as D (5 bases). The CDR3 has 13 amino acids. Trimming cost V 11 bases and J 1 base, with 9 bases left between them. Germline values: CDR1 ENHRY, CDR2 SYGVKD. Here the CDR3 DNA reads TGTGCCTCCGAGGGATCTGGGGCCAACGTCCTGACTTTC. Its protein product is CASEGSGANVLTF.

This clonotype has more than one count but fewer than ten. The V call is TRBV7-2, the J call TRBJ1-5; 8 positions match TRBD1. V trimming: 4 bases; J trimming: 6 bases; junction bases outside the gene matches: 8. Germline V gene lookup returns CDR1 SGHTA and CDR2 FQGNSA. This CDR3 is built from 15 residues. The CDR3 reads CASSSWTGFSQPQHF. CDR3 coding DNA: TGTGCCAGCAGCTCATGGACAGGGTTTAGTCAGCCCCAGCATTTT.

This clonotype was seen only once. This chain joins TRBV5-5 and TRBJ2-2, with D possibly being TRBD2 (7 bases). Per the germline V gene, CDR1 is SGHKS and CDR2 is YYEKEE (reference sequence). V lost 7 bases, J lost 4 bases, and 17 bases lay in between. The CDR3 consists of 15 residues. The CDR3 here is CASCIGGGVTGELFF. As DNA, the CDR3 is TGTGCCAGCTGTATAGGGGGGGGCGTCACCGGGGAGCTGTTTTTT.

This chain links TRBV6-5 with TRBJ2-3; the D gene is possibly TRBD2 (6 bases). The CDR3 length is 15 residues. V lost 7 bases and J lost 0, with 14 bases in between. CDR1 is MNHEY and CDR2 is SVGAGI in the germline V gene. The CDR3 here is CASTLLAASTDTQYF. The CDR3 DNA follows: TGTGCCAGCACCTTACTAGCAGCGAGCACAGATACGCAGTATTTT.